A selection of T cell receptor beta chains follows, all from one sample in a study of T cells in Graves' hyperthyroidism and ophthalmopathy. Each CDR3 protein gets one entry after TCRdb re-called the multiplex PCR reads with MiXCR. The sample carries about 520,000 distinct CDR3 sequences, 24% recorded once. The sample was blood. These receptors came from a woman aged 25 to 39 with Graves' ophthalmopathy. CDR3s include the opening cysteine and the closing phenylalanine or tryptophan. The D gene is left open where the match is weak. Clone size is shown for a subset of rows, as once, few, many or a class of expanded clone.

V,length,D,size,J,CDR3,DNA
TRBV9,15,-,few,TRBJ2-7,CASSGGQDPSYEQYF,TGTGCCAGCAGCGGAGGACAAGACCCTTCCTACGAGCAGTACTTC
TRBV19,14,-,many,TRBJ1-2,CASSSVEAERGYTF,TGTGCCAGTAGTTCGGTGGAAGCGGAGAGGGGCTACACCTTC
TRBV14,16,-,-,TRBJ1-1,CASSQTLCQGLCEAFF,TGTGCCAGCAGCCAGACCCTGTGCCAGGGGCTGTGTGAAGCTTTCTTT
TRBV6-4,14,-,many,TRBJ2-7,CASSVGRLTYEQYF,TGTGCCAGCAGTGTTGGACGGTTGACCTACGAGCAGTACTTC
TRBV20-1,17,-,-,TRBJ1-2,CSARDGGWTLQNYGYTF,TGCAGTGCTAGAGATGGGGGGTGGACTCTCCAAAACTATGGCTACACCTTC
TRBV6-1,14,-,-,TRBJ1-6,CASRIDAGNSPLHF,TGTGCCAGCAGGATCGACGCGGGTAATTCACCCCTCCACTTT
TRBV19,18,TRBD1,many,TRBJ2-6,CASSVTGTVLSGANVLTF,TGTGCCAGTAGTGTAACCGGGACAGTCCTTTCTGGGGCCAACGTCCTGACTTTC
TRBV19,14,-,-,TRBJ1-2,CASSVLTDDYGYTF,TGTGCCAGTAGTGTCCTAACAGATGACTATGGCTACACCTTC
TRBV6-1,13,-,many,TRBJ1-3,CATLRASGNTIYF,TGTGCCACCCTACGAGCCTCTGGAAACACCATATATTTT
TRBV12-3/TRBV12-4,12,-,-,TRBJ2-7,CASSPRGGEQYF,TGTGCCAGCAGTCCCCGGGGAGGCGAGCAGTACTTC
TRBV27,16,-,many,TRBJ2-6,CASSLVQSSGANVLTF,TGTGCCAGCAGTTTAGTTCAGTCCTCTGGGGCCAACGTCCTGACTTTC
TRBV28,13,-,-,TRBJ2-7,CASSRGGENEQYF,TGTGCCAGCAGTAGAGGGGGGGAAAACGAGCAGTACTTC
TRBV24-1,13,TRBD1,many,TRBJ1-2,CATSGGTAHGYTF,TGTGCCACCAGTGGCGGGACAGCCCACGGCTACACCTTC
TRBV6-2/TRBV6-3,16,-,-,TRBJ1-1,CASSYAMTMGFSEAFF,TGTGCCAGCAGTTACGCGATGACCATGGGATTCTCTGAAGCTTTCTTT
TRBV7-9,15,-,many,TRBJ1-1,CASSLSSSSNTEAFF,TGTGCCAGCAGCTTATCATCGTCTTCGAACACTGAAGCTTTCTTT
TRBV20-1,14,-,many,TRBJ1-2,CSANQQGENYGYTF,TGCAGTGCTAATCAACAGGGAGAGAACTATGGCTACACCTTC
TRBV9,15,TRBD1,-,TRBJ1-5,CASSGQGIGNQPQHF,TGTGCCAGCAGCGGACAGGGGATAGGCAATCAGCCCCAGCATTTT
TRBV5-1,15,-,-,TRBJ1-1,CASSRLGNLNTEAFF,TGCGCCAGCAGTAGATTGGGGAACCTGAACACTGAAGCTTTCTTT
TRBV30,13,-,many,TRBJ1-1,CAWSANLNTEAFF,TGTGCCTGGAGTGCGAATTTGAACACTGAAGCTTTCTTT
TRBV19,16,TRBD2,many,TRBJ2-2,CASTGLAGGRNGELFF,TGTGCCAGTACGGGACTAGCGGGGGGGCGGAACGGGGAGCTGTTTTTT
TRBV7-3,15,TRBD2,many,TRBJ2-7,CASSLSGGSSYEQYF,TGTGCCAGCAGCCTTAGCGGGGGGAGCTCCTACGAGCAGTACTTC
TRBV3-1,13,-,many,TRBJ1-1,CASSQAGNTEAFF,TGTGCCAGCAGCCAGGCAGGAAACACTGAAGCTTTCTTT
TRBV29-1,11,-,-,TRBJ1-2,CSVYGDYGYTF,TGCAGCGTTTACGGAGACTATGGCTACACCTTC
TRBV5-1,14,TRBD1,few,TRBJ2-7,CASSDRGFAYEQYF,TGCGCCAGCAGCGACAGGGGTTTCGCGTACGAGCAGTACTTC
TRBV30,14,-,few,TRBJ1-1,CAWSVLPWDTEAFF,TGTGCCTGGAGTGTATTGCCGTGGGACACTGAAGCTTTCTTT
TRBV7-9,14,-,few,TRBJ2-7,CASSPGQPPPGQYF,TGTGCCAGCAGCCCTGGGCAGCCACCTCCCGGGCAGTACTTC
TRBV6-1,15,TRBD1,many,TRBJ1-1,CASNRARGLNTEAFF,TGTGCCAGCAATAGAGCCAGGGGGCTAAACACTGAAGCTTTCTTT
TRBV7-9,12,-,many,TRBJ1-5,CASSEGFQPQHF,TGTGCCAGCAGTGAAGGGTTTCAGCCCCAGCATTTT
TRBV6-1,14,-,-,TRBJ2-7,CASTAGQGRTEQYF,TGTGCCAGCACTGCGGGGCAGGGTAGAACCGAGCAGTACTTC
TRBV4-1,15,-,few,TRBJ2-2,CASSQDPQVSGELFF,TGCGCCAGCAGCCAAGATCCTCAGGTTAGCGGGGAGCTGTTTTTT
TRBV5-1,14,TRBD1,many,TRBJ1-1,CASSFGQGDTEAFF,TGCGCCAGCAGCTTCGGACAGGGCGACACTGAAGCTTTCTTT
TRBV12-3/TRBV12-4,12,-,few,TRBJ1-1,CASSVVGAEAFF,TGTGCCAGCAGTGTGGTGGGCGCTGAAGCTTTCTTT
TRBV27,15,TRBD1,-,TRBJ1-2,CASSLWSGTGYGYTF,TGTGCCAGCAGTTTATGGTCCGGGACAGGGTATGGCTACACCTTC
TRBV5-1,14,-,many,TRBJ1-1,CASSSGTEHTEAFF,TGCGCCAGCAGCTCCGGGACGGAACACACTGAAGCTTTCTTT
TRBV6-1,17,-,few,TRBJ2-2,CASSERRGIPRGGELFF,TGTGCCAGCAGTGAACGGAGAGGGATTCCCCGTGGAGGGGAGCTGTTTTTT
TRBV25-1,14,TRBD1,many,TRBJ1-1,CASSGTGRWAEAFF,TGTGCCAGCAGCGGGACAGGGAGGTGGGCAGAAGCTTTCTTT
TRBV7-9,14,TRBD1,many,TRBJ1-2,CASSGTGRGYGYTF,TGTGCCAGCAGCGGGACAGGGAGAGGCTATGGCTACACCTTC
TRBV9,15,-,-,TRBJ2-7,CASSVAGGLSYEQYF,TGTGCCAGCAGCGTAGCGGGGGGCCTCTCCTACGAGCAGTACTTC
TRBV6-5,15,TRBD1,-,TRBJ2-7,CASSSTRDRAYEQYF,TGTGCCAGCAGTTCTACCCGGGACAGGGCCTACGAGCAGTACTTC
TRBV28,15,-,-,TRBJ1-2,CASSHRGAENYGYTF,TGTGCCAGCAGCCATCGGGGGGCGGAAAACTATGGCTACACCTTC
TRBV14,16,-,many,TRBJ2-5,CASSQATSPVVETQYF,TGTGCCAGCAGCCAGGCGACTAGTCCCGTTGTCGAGACCCAGTACTTC
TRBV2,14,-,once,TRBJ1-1,CATSWTGPNTEAFF,TGTGCCACCTCCTGGACTGGACCGAACACTGAAGCTTTCTTT
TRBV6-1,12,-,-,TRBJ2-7,CASESATYEQYF,TGTGCCAGTGAATCGGCCACCTACGAGCAGTACTTC
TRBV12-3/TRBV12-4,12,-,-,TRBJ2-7,CASSLRPLEQYF,TGTGCCAGCAGTTTAAGACCCTTGGAGCAGTACTTC
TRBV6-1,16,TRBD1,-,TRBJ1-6,CASSSPGQAQNSPLHF,TGTGCCAGCTCCTCCCCGGGACAGGCTCAAAATTCACCCCTCCACTTT
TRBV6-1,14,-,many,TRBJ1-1,CASTPPVGGPEAFF,TGTGCCAGCACCCCGCCGGTCGGGGGGCCGGAAGCTTTCTTT
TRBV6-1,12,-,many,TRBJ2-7,CASSRGIYEQYF,TGTGCCAGCAGCAGGGGAATCTACGAGCAGTACTTC
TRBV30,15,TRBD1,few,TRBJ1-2,CAWSGRDRGLYGYTF,TGTGCCTGGAGTGGACGGGACAGGGGGCTTTATGGCTACACCTTC
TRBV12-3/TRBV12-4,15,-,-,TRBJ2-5,CATSDITGYQETQYF,TGTGCCACCAGTGATATCACAGGGTACCAAGAGACCCAGTACTTC
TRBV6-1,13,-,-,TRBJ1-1,CAATGRGDTEAFF,TGTGCCGCAACGGGCCGGGGGGACACTGAAGCTTTCTTT
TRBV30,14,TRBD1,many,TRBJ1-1,CAFTQGPMNTEAFF,TGTGCCTTCACACAGGGGCCAATGAACACTGAAGCTTTCTTT
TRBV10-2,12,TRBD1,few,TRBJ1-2,CASMRDSYGYTF,TGCGCCAGCATGAGGGACAGCTATGGCTACACCTTC
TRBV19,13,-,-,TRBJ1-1,CASTERFRTEAFF,TGTGCCAGTACTGAGAGATTCCGCACTGAAGCTTTCTTT
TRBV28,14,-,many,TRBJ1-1,CASSFSYTNTEAFF,TGTGCCAGCAGTTTCTCCTACACGAACACTGAAGCTTTCTTT
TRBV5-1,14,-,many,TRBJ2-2,CASCRQEGTGELFF,TGCGCCAGCTGTCGACAGGAGGGCACCGGGGAGCTGTTTTTT
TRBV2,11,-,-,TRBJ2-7,CAGRDTYEQYF,TGTGCCGGCCGGGACACCTACGAGCAGTACTTC
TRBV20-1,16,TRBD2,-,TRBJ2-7,CSARLSGGKSSYEQYF,TGCAGTGCTAGATTAAGCGGGGGCAAGAGCTCCTACGAGCAGTACTTC
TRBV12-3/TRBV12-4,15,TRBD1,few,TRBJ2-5,CASRPTGTGVETQYF,TGTGCCAGCAGACCAACGGGGACAGGGGTTGAGACCCAGTACTTC
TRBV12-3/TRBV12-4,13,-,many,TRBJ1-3,CASTPAGGNTIYF,TGTGCCAGCACCCCCGCAGGGGGAAACACCATATATTTT
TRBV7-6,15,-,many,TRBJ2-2,CASSLIQGNTGELFF,TGTGCCAGCAGCCTTATACAGGGGAACACCGGGGAGCTGTTTTTT